Shown below are 4 T cell receptor beta chains from a single sample sequenced in a study of T cell repertoires in cytomegalovirus infection. MiXCR was run by TCRdb on the reads, yielding one entry per CDR3 protein. The sample comprises some 270,000 distinct CDR3 sequences, roughly a fifth of which are singletons, and around 20% rests with the top ten. Their antigen targets remain unknown. Sequencing was performed on cultured PBMCs, taken from culture after CMV antigen stimulation. The receptor set was obtained from a human donor in good health (CMV status not recorded). Some clones in this sample may be carry-over from other donors' samples.

This sequence joins TRBV28 and TRBJ2-4; possible D gene TRBD2, 5 bases. Trimming removed 10 bases at V and 2 bases at J, with 12 bases between. Germline V gene lookup returns CDR1 MDHEN and CDR2 SYDVKM. CDR3 length: 13 amino acids. In DNA form, the CDR3 reads TGTGCCACCGAAGCCGGGACCAAAAACATTCAGTACTTC. Translation gives CATEAGTKNIQYF.

This chain links TRBV18 with TRBJ2-3; no definite D call. The V end lost 0 bases, the J end lost 0 bases, and 10 bases lay between the germline ends. This CDR3 has 16 residues. The V gene's germline CDR1 is KGHSH and CDR2 LQKENI. DNA for the CDR3: TGTGCCAGCTCACCACCGGGCGGTACTAGCACAGATACGCAGTATTTT. Amino acids: CASSPPGGTSTDTQYF.

This sequence joins TRBV6-1 and TRBJ2-5; either TRBD1 or TRBD2 may supply D (5 bases each). CDR1 MNHNS and CDR2 SASEGT come from the germline V gene. Trimming removed 3 bases at V and 9 bases at J, with 17 bases between. The CDR3 contains 14 residues. The CDR3: CASSDAGLLGAQYF. CDR3 nucleotides: TGTGCCAGCAGTGACGCAGGGCTCCTGGGGGCCCAGTACTTC.

This clonotype was observed a few times. V gene TRBV28 combines with J gene TRBJ2-7; D is unresolved. V lost 3 bases and J lost 5, with 17 bases in between. CDR3 size: 15 residues. The V gene's germline CDR1 is MDHEN and CDR2 SYDVKM. CDR3 DNA: TGTGCCAGCAGTTTCGGCGGCCTCACCGCGCACGAGCAGTACGTC. It is translated as CASSFGGLTAHEQYV.